This paragraph covers one T cell receptor (beta chain) sequence. The PCR employed 60 Vbeta primers together with 13 Jbeta primers. Produced via immunoSEQ multiplex PCR; TCRdb's table is partial and in-frame only. The table includes under 150,000 clones, 65% to 75% detected once. Germline lookup yields CDR1 SGHNT and CDR2 YYREEE (reference sequence). V was clipped by 2 bases and J by 2 bases, with 9 bases between them. This CDR3 is built from 14 residues. The record originates from a study of cytomegalovirus exposure and HLA in healthy donors. This receptor was obtained from a woman in her thirties or forties in good health and CMV-seropositive. Sequenced input: PBMCs. The V gene is TRBV5-4, the J gene TRBJ2-3; D unclear. The CDR3 sequence is CASSFRSDTDTQYF. CDR3 sequence (DNA): TGTGCCAGCAGCTTTAGGAGCGACACAGATACGCAGTATTTT.